This T cell receptor (beta chain) was captured in a study of T cells after yellow fever vaccination. MiXCR was run by TCRdb on the 5' RACE reads, yielding one entry per CDR3 protein. The sample has around 250,000 distinct CDR3 sequences, about 7.1% seen once. CDR1 is SGHDN and CDR2 is FVKESK in the germline V gene. With V trimmed by 11 bases and J by 2 bases, 9 bases remained unmatched. The CDR3 is 14 residues long. This clonotype was detected ten times or more. The sequenced sample was CD4+ T cells sorted from PBMCs, obtained 15 days after the yellow fever booster vaccination. This receptor was taken from a man aged 25 to 40 who received the YFV17D yellow fever vaccine. V gene TRBV14 combines with J gene TRBJ2-5; 9 bases agree with TRBD2. CDR3 sequence (DNA): TGTGCCTGCGCGAGGCTAGCGGGACAAGAGACCCAGTACTTC. As protein: CACARLAGQETQYF.